The T cell receptor (beta chain) described here comes from a study of T cell responses to AZD1222 COVID-19 vaccine. Study observations and caveats: Nearly half of spike-specific TCRs reportedly target unmutated variant regions. Just a handful of people given AZD1222 tested seropositive at baseline. The donor group comprised mostly white British people and more females; the analysis possibly underestimated clonal diversity.

Trimming pared 1 base from V and 5 bases from J, leaving 14 bases between. This CDR3 is 15 amino acids long. Germline V gene data show CDR1 as GTSNPN and CDR2 as SVGIG (reference sequence). Generated by immunoSEQ multiplex PCR, the TCRdb table keeps only in-frame clones and is missing some. The table includes fewer than 200,000 clones, under 95% detected once. A remark on this clone: As yet, its antigen is unknown.

The TCR comes from an adult in good health. The rearrangement links TRBV30 to TRBJ2-2; D possibly uses TRBD1 or TRBD2 (5 bases each). The sample was peripheral blood, taken on day 0 of MenACWY control vaccination. CDR3 DNA sequence: TGTGCCTGGAGTGGCGGTGGGGGTCGGACCGGGGAGCTGTTTTTT. Translation: CAWSGGGGRTGELFF. The complete variable domain, with remaining parts taken from reference TRBV30 and TRBJ2-2, reads SQTIHQWPATLVQPVGSPLSLECTVEGTSNPNLYWYRQAAGRGLQLLFYSVGIGQISSEVPQNLSASRPQDRQFILSSKKLLLSDSGFYLCAWSGGGGRTGELFFGEGSRLTVL.